This entry is about one T cell receptor beta chain. These data originate in a study of blood T cell repertoires in COVID-19. TCRdb's copy holds only in-frame clones and misses some; the assay was immunoSEQ multiplex PCR. In the table there are a few hundred thousand clones, approximately 90% of which are singletons. The V end was cut by 9 bases, the J end by 3 bases, with 22 bases between. Germline V lookup: CDR1 SGHRS, CDR2 YFSETQ. CDR3 size: 15 residues. This chain links TRBV5-1 with TRBJ2-7; possible D gene TRBD1, 6 bases. The source material was peripheral blood. This TCR was recovered from a woman aged 18-30 years who had recovered from COVID-19. The CDR3 loop is CATQRGDTASYEQYF. CDR3 bases: TGCGCCACCCAACGAGGGGACACGGCGAGCTACGAGCAGTACTTC.